This T cell receptor beta chain was obtained from a study of blood T cell repertoires in COVID-19. On the study more broadly: Sample material is recorded as cDNA or gDNA derived from T cells, B-cell-depleted T cells, or PBMCs.

V lost 5 bases and J 0 bases, leaving 14 bases between the germline ends. The CDR3 extends over 16 amino acids. Germline CDR1 and CDR2: SGHAT and FQNNGV. Under the authors' procedure: Estimated nucleated cell counts came from reference gene primer amplification. Profiled with immunoSEQ multiplex PCR; TCRdb holds only in-frame clones, not every one. The DNA gave D and trimming, while V, J and clone size come from that table. The sample records 160,000 or so clones, 86% being singletons. The clonotype originates from a woman aged 70-85 years with acute or convalescent COVID-19. V and J are TRBV11-2 and TRBJ2-1, with D possibly matching TRBD2 (6 bases). Sequenced: peripheral blood. The CDR3 region is CASSIGTSSSYNEQFF. The CDR3 nucleotides read TGTGCCAGCAGCATAGGGACTTCGAGCTCCTACAATGAGCAGTTCTTC.